Given below is one T cell receptor (beta chain) in context. The ends were cut back, 1 base at V and 2 bases at J, with 10 bases in the middle. Germline loops: CDR1 SGHRS, CDR2 YFSETQ. CDR3 length: 14 amino acids. The source of the sample is a study of PD-L1 blockade in urothelial cancer. Across the study: Analyses were performed on blood at 3 weeks after treatment start (the second dose) and at 6 weeks.

Spike-ins of synthetic TCR analog templates went into each PCR. TCRdb keeps only in-frame clones here, not all; method: immunoSEQ multiplex PCR. The sample includes 85,000 to 100,000 clones, approximately 90% of them seen just once. The receptor comes from a man aged 60-69 years with urothelial cancer. The V gene is TRBV5-1, the J gene TRBJ2-7; D perhaps matches TRBD2 (6 bases). Sequencing used PBMCs, obtained around atezolizumab (anti-PD-L1) treatment. CDR3 sequence reads: CASSLIRGAYEQYF. In DNA, the CDR3 is TGCGCCAGCAGCTTGATCCGCGGGGCCTACGAGCAGTACTTC.